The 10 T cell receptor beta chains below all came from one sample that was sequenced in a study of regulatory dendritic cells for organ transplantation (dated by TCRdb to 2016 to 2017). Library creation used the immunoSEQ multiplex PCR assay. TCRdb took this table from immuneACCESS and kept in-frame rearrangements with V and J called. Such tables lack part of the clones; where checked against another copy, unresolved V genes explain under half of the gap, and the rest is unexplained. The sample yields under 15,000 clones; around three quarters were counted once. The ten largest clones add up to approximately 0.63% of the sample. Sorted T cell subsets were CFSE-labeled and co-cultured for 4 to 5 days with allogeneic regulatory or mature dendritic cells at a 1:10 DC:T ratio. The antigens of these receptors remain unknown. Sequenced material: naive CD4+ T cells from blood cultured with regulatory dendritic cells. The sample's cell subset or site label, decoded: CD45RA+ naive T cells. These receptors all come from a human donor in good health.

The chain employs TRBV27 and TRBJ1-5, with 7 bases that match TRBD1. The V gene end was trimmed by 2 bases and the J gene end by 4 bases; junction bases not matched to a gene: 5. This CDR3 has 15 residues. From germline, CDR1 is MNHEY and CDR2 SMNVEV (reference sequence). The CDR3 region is CASSLSRGQNQPQHF. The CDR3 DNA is TGTGCCAGCAGTTTAAGTAGGGGGCAGAATCAGCCCCAGCATTTT.

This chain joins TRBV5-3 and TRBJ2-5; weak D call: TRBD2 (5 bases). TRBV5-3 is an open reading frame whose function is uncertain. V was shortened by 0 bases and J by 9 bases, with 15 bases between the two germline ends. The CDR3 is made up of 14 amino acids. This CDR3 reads CARSLASGHWAQYF. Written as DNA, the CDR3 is TGTGCCAGAAGCTTGGCCAGCGGCCATTGGGCCCAGTACTTC.

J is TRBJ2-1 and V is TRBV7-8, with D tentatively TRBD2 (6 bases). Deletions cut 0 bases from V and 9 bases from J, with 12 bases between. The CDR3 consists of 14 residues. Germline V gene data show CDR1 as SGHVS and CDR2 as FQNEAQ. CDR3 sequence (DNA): TGTGCCAGCAGCTTAGCCCGACTAGTTGGTGAGCAGTTCTTC. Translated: CASSLARLVGEQFF.

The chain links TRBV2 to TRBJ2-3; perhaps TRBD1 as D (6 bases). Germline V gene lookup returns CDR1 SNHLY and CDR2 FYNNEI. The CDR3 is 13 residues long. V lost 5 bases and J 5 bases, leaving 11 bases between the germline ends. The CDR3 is CASSLQGLDTQYF. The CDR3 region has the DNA TGTGCCAGCAGTTTACAGGGTTTAGATACGCAGTATTTT.

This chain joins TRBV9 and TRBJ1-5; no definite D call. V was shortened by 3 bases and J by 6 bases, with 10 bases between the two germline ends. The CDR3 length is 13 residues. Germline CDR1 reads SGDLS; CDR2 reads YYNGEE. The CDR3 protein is CASSGTDIQPQHF. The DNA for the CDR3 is TGTGCCAGCAGCGGAACCGACATTCAGCCCCAGCATTTT.

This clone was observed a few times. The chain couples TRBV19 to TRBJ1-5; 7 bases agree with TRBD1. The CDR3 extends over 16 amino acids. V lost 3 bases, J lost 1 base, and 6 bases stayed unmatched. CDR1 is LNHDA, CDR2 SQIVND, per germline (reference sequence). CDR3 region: CASSIRRDSSNQPQHF. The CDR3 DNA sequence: TGTGCCAGTAGTATTCGACGGGACAGCAGCAATCAGCCCCAGCATTTT.

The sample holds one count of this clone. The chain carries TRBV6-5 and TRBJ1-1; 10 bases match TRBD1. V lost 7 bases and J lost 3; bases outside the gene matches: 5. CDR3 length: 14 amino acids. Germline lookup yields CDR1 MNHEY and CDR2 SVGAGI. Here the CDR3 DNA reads TGTGCCAGCACCCAGACAGGGGGCCACACTGAAGCTTTCTTT. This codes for CASTQTGGHTEAFF.

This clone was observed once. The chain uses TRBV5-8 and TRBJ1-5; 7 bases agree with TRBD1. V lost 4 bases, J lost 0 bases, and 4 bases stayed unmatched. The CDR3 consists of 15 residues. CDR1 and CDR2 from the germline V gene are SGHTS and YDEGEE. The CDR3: CASSRQGYSNQPQHF. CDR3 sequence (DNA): TGTGCCAGCAGCCGACAGGGTTATAGCAATCAGCCCCAGCATTTT.

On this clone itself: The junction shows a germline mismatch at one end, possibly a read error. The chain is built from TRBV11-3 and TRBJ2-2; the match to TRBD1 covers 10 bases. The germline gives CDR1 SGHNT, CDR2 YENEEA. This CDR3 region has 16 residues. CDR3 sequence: CASSYRQGAKTGELFF. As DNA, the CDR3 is TGTGCCAGCAGCTATCGACAGGGGGCGAAGACCGGGGAGCTGTTTTTT.

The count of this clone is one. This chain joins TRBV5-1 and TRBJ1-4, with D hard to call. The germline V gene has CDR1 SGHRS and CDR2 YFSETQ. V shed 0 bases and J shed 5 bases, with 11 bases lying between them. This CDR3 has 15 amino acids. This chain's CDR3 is CASSLGTTGNEKLFF. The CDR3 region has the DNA TGCGCCAGCAGCTTGGGCACTACGGGGAATGAAAAACTGTTTTTT.